This T cell receptor (beta chain) came from a study of CD8+ T cells in alopecia areata. Study-wide context: Treatment with tofacitinib (6 to 18 months) was followed by 6 months off drug.

V lost 4 bases to trimming and J lost 5 bases, with 19 bases between them. Germline assignment: CDR1 SGHDT and CDR2 YYEEEE. The CDR3 extends over 16 amino acids. Described treatment: oral pan-JAK inhibitor, 5-10 mg twice daily. Of note for this clone: Its matching antigen is unknown.

Sequencing relied on a cDNA template that was reverse transcribed from extracted RNA. Repertoires were generated with immunoSEQ multiplex PCR, while TCRdb's copy carries only in-frame clones and drops some. The table includes nearly 200,000 clones, roughly 60% detected once. Findings and limits, study-wide: Expanded CD8+ clones among the top 100, and scalp clonality, were significantly decreased by tofacitinib. Affected scalp, especially in alopecia totalis/universalis, had a higher clonality than normal scalp did.

The sequence was collected from a human donor with alopecia areata. The starting material was CD4+ T cells sorted from blood, obtained at week 24, from a patient treated with tofacitinib. The genes are TRBV5-6 and TRBJ2-1; D remains ambiguous. CDR3 bases: TGTGCCAGCAGCCCACCCCCGGCGGAAACGCACAATGAGCAGTTCTTC. This sequence encodes CASSPPPAETHNEQFF. The full variable domain, completed using reference TRBV5-6 and TRBJ2-1, is DAGVTQSPTHLIKTRGQQVTLRCSPKSGHDTVSWYQQALGQGPQFIFQYYEEEERQRGNFPDRFSGHQFPNYSSELNVNALLLGDSALYLCASSPPPAETHNEQFFGPGTRLTVL.